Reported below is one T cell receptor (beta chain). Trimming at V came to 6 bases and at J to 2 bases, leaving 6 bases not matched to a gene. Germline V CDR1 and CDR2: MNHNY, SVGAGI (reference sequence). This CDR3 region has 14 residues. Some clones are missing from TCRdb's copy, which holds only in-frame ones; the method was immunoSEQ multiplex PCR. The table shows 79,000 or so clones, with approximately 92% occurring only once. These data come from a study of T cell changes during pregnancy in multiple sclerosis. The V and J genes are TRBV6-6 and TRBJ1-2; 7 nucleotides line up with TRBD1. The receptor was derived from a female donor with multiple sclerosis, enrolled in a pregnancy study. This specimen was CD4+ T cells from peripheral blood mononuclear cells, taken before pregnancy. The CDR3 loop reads CASRMGQINYGYTF. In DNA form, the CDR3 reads TGTGCCAGCAGAATGGGACAGATCAACTATGGCTACACCTTC.